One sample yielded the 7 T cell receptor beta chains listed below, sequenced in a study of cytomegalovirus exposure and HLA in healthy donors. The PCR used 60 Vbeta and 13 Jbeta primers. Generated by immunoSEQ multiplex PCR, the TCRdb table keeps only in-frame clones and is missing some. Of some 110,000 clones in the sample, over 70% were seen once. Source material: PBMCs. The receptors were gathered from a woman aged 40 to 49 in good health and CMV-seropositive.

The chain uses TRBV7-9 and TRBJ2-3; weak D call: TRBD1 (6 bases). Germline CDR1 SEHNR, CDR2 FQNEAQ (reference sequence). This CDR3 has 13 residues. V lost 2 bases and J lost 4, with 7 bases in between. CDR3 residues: CASSLRGSDTQYF. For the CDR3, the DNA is TGTGCCAGCAGCTTAAGGGGGTCAGATACGCAGTATTTT.

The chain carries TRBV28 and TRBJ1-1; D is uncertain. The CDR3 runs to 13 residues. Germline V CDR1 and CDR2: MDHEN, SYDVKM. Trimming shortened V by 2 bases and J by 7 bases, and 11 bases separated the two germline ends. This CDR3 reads CASSLHSRLEAFF. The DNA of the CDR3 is TGTGCCAGCAGTTTACACTCCAGGCTTGAAGCTTTCTTT.

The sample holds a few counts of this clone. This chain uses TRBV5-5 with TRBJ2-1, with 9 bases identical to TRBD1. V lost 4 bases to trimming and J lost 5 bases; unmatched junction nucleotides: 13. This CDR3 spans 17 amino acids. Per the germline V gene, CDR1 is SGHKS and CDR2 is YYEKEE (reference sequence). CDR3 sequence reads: CASSQRPGTGPHNEQFF. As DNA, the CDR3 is TGTGCCAGCAGCCAACGTCCCGGGACAGGGCCCCACAATGAGCAGTTCTTC.

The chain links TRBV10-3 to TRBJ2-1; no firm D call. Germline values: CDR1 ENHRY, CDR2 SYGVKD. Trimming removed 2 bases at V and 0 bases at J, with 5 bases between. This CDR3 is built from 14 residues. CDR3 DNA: TGTGCCATCAGTGAGGTGAGCTCCTACAATGAGCAGTTCTTC. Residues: CAISEVSSYNEQFF.

DNA for the CDR3: TGTGCCAGCAGTTTATCTTCGGGGGGGTGTGGCGGGGCGAACACTGAAGCTTTCTTT. Its protein product is CASSLSSGGCGGANTEAFF. J is TRBJ1-1 and V is TRBV27, with D tentatively TRBD1 (5 bases). Germline CDR1 is MNHEY and CDR2 is SMNVEV (reference sequence). The ends were cut back, 0 bases at V and 1 base at J, with 21 bases in the middle. The CDR3 extends over 19 amino acids.

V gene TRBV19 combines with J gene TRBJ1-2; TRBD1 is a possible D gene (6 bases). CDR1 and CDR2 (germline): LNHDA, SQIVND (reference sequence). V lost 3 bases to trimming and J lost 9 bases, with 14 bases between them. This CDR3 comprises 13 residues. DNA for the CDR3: TGTGCCAGTAGTATGGAGGGGGGGGGCCGCTACACCTTC. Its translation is CASSMEGGGRYTF.

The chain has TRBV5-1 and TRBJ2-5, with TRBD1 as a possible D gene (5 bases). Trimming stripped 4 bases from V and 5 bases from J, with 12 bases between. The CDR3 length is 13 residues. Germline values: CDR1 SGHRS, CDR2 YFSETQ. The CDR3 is CASSPDSLETQYF. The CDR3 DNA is TGCGCCAGCAGCCCAGACAGCCTGGAGACCCAGTACTTC.